Presented here are 21 T cell receptor beta chains from one specimen sequenced in a study of T cells after yellow fever vaccination. TCRdb analysed the 5' RACE reads with MiXCR anew, one entry per CDR3 protein. The sample consists of about 320,000 distinct CDR3 sequences, approximately 4.5% of them appearing once. Specimen: PBMCs, collected 15 days after the yellow fever booster vaccination. The receptors stem from a man between 18 and 29 years old who received the YFV17D yellow fever vaccine.

This clonotype was counted ten times or more. The rearrangement uses TRBV24-1 and TRBJ1-2, with 9 nucleotides matching TRBD1. The CDR3 runs to 16 residues. Germline CDR1 KGHDR, CDR2 SFDVKD. The junction had 7 bases not matched to a gene; V was cut back by 2 bases and J by 4 bases. CDR3 in amino acids: CATSDYRTGVGYGYTF. The DNA for the CDR3 is TGTGCCACCAGTGATTACCGGACAGGGGTTGGCTATGGCTACACCTTC.

This clonotype was detected many times. The chain uses TRBV6-1 and TRBJ1-2; 12 nucleotides align to TRBD1. Germline V gene sequence: CDR1 MNHNS, CDR2 SASEGT. The CDR3 runs 14 residues. Losses at the gene ends were 3 bases for V and 8 bases for J; bases not matched to a gene: 4. CDR3: CASSEGQGADGYTF. The DNA for the CDR3 is TGTGCCAGCAGTGAGGGACAGGGGGCTGACGGCTACACCTTC.

This chain joins TRBV20-1 and TRBJ1-6, with 9 bases identical to TRBD1. J gave up 10 bases and V 5 bases, and 6 bases lay outside the gene matches. This CDR3 has 13 amino acids. Per the germline V gene, CDR1 is DFQATT and CDR2 is SNEGSKA (reference sequence). CDR3 residues: CSAGGTGISPLHF. CDR3 in DNA: TGCAGTGCTGGGGGGACAGGGATATCACCCCTCCACTTT.

The chain carries TRBV10-2 and TRBJ2-7; D is unclear. Germline V gene data show CDR1 as WSHSY and CDR2 as SAAADI. The V end was cut by 4 bases, the J end by 7 bases, with 11 bases between. The CDR3 is 12 amino acids. CDR3 DNA: TGCGCCAGCAGTGGTAGCTATGCTGAGCAGTACGTC. This sequence encodes CASSGSYAEQYV.

This clonotype was seen many times. V usage is TRBV27 and J usage is TRBJ2-5; 10 bases agree with TRBD1. This CDR3 region has 14 residues. Germline CDR1 MNHEY, CDR2 SMNVEV (reference sequence). V shed 4 bases, J shed 4 bases, and the junction held 3 bases outside the gene matches. The chain's CDR3 is CASSSDRGRETQYF. The DNA of the CDR3 is TGTGCCAGCAGTTCCGACAGGGGGCGAGAGACCCAGTACTTC.

The chain couples TRBV5-1 to TRBJ2-5, with D possibly being TRBD1 or TRBD2 (5 bases each). Per the germline V gene, CDR1 is SGHRS and CDR2 is YFSETQ. The V and J ends lost 4 bases and 5 bases respectively, with 21 bases between them. This CDR3 has 16 residues. The CDR3 region is CASSPDPGRQRETQYF. DNA of the CDR3: TGCGCCAGCAGCCCGGATCCGGGACGCCAGAGGGAGACCCAGTACTTC.

The table lists this clonotype with a few counts. This rearrangement joins TRBV20-1 to TRBJ2-5, with a possible D match to TRBD1 (5 bases). Germline V CDR1 and CDR2: DFQATT, SNEGSKA (reference sequence). Trimming removed 1 base from V and 5 bases from J, with 11 bases in between. The CDR3 has 13 residues. In nucleotides, the CDR3 is TGCAGTGCTAGAGTTTCAGGGCGGGAGACCCAGTACTTC. Protein sequence: CSARVSGRETQYF.

This clonotype occurred a few times. The rearrangement uses TRBV5-1 and TRBJ1-2; D is uncertain. The ends were cut back, 1 base at V and 2 bases at J, with 21 bases in the middle. The CDR3 length is 18 residues. Germline CDR1 reads SGHRS; CDR2 reads YFSETQ. The CDR3, as DNA: TGCGCCAGCAGCTTGTTAGTCGGGGAACGTGAACGAAACTATGGCTACACCTTC. It translates to CASSLLVGERERNYGYTF.

This clonotype was detected a few times. V usage is TRBV5-1 and J usage is TRBJ1-4; D unclear. Germline lookup yields CDR1 SGHRS and CDR2 YFSETQ. Trimming stripped 7 bases from V and 1 base from J, with 11 bases between. The CDR3 has 14 residues. This chain's CDR3 is CASAEEGTNEKLFF. The CDR3 nucleotides are TGCGCCAGCGCTGAGGAGGGAACTAATGAAAAACTGTTTTTT.

In its sample, this clonotype was seen a few times. V and J are TRBV5-1 and TRBJ1-6, with a weak D call TRBD1 (5 bases). The ends were cut back, 3 bases at V and 0 bases at J, with 7 bases in the middle. CDR3 length: 15 residues. Germline values: CDR1 SGHRS, CDR2 YFSETQ. For the CDR3, the DNA is TGCGCCAGCAGCTCGGACACCTCCTATAATTCACCCCTCCACTTT. Translating it yields CASSSDTSYNSPLHF.

This clonotype has more than one count but fewer than ten. V gene TRBV7-2 combines with J gene TRBJ2-3; 7 nucleotides align to TRBD1. V lost 5 bases, J lost 2 bases, and 4 bases stayed unmatched. Germline V CDR1 and CDR2: SGHTA, FQGNSA. The CDR3 runs 14 residues. CDR3 sequence (DNA): TGTGCCAGCAGCCGGGACAGATACACAGATACGCAGTATTTT. This codes for CASSRDRYTDTQYF.

In its sample, this clonotype was seen many times. The V and J genes are TRBV5-5 and TRBJ2-1, with 7 bases that match TRBD1. The CDR3 sequence is 15 residues long. Germline CDR1 SGHKS, CDR2 YYEKEE (reference sequence). J gave up 9 bases and V 0 bases, and 9 bases lay outside the gene matches. The CDR3 region is CASSLGGTVLSEQFF. CDR3 DNA: TGTGCCAGCAGCTTGGGAGGGACAGTTCTCTCTGAGCAGTTCTTC.

CDR3 nucleotides: TGTGCCACCAGCAGAGATCTAGCGGGCTACAATGAGCAGTTCTTC. Translated: CATSRDLAGYNEQFF. V gene TRBV15 combines with J gene TRBJ2-1, with 8 positions matching TRBD2. Germline assignment: CDR1 LNHNV and CDR2 YYDKDF (reference sequence). CDR3 length: 15 residues. J gave up 3 bases and V 0 bases, and 1 base lay outside the gene matches.

The J gene is TRBJ1-5, the V gene TRBV29-1; 8 bases agree with TRBD1. Germline lookup yields CDR1 SQVTM and CDR2 ANQGSEA. There are 14 residues in the CDR3. The ends lost 6 bases at V and 2 bases at J; junction bases unmatched: 6. The CDR3 is CSVRTGWGNQPQHF. CDR3 bases: TGCAGCGTGAGGACAGGGTGGGGCAATCAGCCCCAGCATTTT.

In this sample, this clonotype turned up many times. The V and J genes are TRBV20-1 and TRBJ2-5; D uncertain. Trimming removed 3 bases at V and 2 bases at J, with 4 bases between. This CDR3 contains 11 residues. Germline CDR1 is DFQATT and CDR2 is SNEGSKA (reference sequence). The chain's CDR3 is CSARWQETQYF. The CDR3 nucleotides read TGCAGTGCTAGGTGGCAAGAGACCCAGTACTTC.

There are many counts of this clonotype. The rearrangement uses TRBV10-3 and TRBJ2-1, with D perhaps assigned TRBD1 or TRBD2 (5 bases each). Trimming removed 2 bases from V and 12 bases from J, with 17 bases in between. CDR3 length: 14 amino acids. Germline V lookup: CDR1 ENHRY, CDR2 SYGVKD. In DNA, the CDR3 is TGTGCCATCAGTGAGGGTGGGGGACCCCAGGGGCAGTTCTTC. This sequence encodes CAISEGGGPQGQFF.

This clonotype has ten or more counts. The CDR3 coding sequence is TGTGCCTGGGGGGACTATGGCTACACCTTC. This gives the protein CAWGDYGYTF. The chain carries TRBV30 and TRBJ1-2; the D is unclear. Trimming took off 5 bases at V and 3 bases at J, with 4 bases between the two ends. The CDR3 has 10 amino acids. From germline, CDR1 is GTSNPN and CDR2 SVGIG (reference sequence).

V and J are TRBV6-1 and TRBJ2-3; TRBD2 aligns across 10 bases. The CDR3 has 15 residues. Per germline, CDR1 MNHNS and CDR2 SASEGT. V lost 8 bases and J lost 1; bases outside the gene matches: 6. The CDR3 region is CASAAGTSGTDTQYF. In DNA form, the CDR3 reads TGTGCCAGCGCCGCCGGGACTAGCGGCACAGATACGCAGTATTTT.

The chain uses TRBV7-8 and TRBJ1-4; D call uncertain. Germline V gene sequence: CDR1 SGHVS, CDR2 FQNEAQ. V lost 1 base and J lost 12, with 12 bases in between. CDR3 length: 13 amino acids. The CDR3 region has the DNA TGTGCCAGCAGCTTAGTAGGCCAGGAGGAACTGTTTTTT. It translates to CASSLVGQEELFF.

This CDR3 is CSARKRGGLVDTQYF. The CDR3 DNA reads TGCAGTGCTAGAAAGCGGGGGGGCCTGGTAGATACGCAGTATTTT. V usage is TRBV20-1 and J usage is TRBJ2-3; TRBD2 matches at 10 bases. Germline V gene lookup returns CDR1 DFQATT and CDR2 SNEGSKA (reference sequence). The V gene end was trimmed by 2 bases and the J gene end by 5 bases; junction bases not matched to a gene: 7. This CDR3 region has 15 residues.

On this clonotype: With a much larger clone just one base away, this may be a read error. The rearrangement links TRBV9 to TRBJ1-3; possibly TRBD1 for D (6 bases). CDR1 SGDLS and CDR2 YYNGEE come from the germline V gene. This CDR3 region has 14 residues. Trimming stripped 3 bases from V and 0 bases from J, with 7 bases between. The CDR3 DNA reads as TGTGCCAGCAGCGGGGACACCTCTGGAAACACCATATATTTT. It is translated as CASSGDTSGNTIYF.